These T cell receptor beta chains were read from a single sample in a study of T-cell reconstitution after alpha-beta-depleted transplantation in children. In TCRdb, the PCR reads were re-called with MiXCR into one record per CDR3 protein. The sample shows about 610,000 distinct CDR3 sequences, 10% to 13% of them seen only once. The source material was PBMCs from the stem cell graft donor, sampled from the stem cell graft. The origin of the receptors is a human donor who donated a stem cell graft to a child with acute myeloid leukemia. CDR3s include the opening cysteine and the closing phenylalanine or tryptophan. A D gene is named only where the DNA matches it firmly. Size is stated for part of the rows, as once, few or many counts, or as a class when the clone is expanded.

J gene | D gene | V gene | clone size | CDR3 protein | CDR3 DNA
TRBJ1-3 | - | TRBV29-1 | many | CSVGGSGPGNTIYF | TGCAGCGTGGGGGGTTCAGGGCCTGGAAACACCATATATTTT
TRBJ2-3 | TRBD2 | TRBV5-5 | many | CASSLRLAGKVDTQYF | TGTGCCAGCAGCCTCCGACTAGCGGGAAAGGTAGATACGCAGTATTTT
TRBJ2-2 | TRBD1 | TRBV7-3 | many | CASSYRGGGELFF | TGTGCCAGCAGCTACAGGGGCGGCGGGGAGCTGTTTTTT
TRBJ2-4 | TRBD1 | TRBV25-1 | few | CASSPPPGQGEDKNIQYF | TGTGCCAGCAGTCCCCCCCCGGGACAGGGGGAAGACAAAAACATTCAGTACTTC
TRBJ1-5 | - | TRBV19 | many | CASRLWGRGEDTQHF | TGTGCCAGTAGATTATGGGGGCGCGGAGAGGATACGCAGCATTTT
TRBJ2-7 | - | TRBV12-3/TRBV12-4 | many | CASSSNVVYEQYF | TGTGCCAGCAGTTCCAACGTGGTGTACGAGCAGTACTTC
TRBJ2-3 | - | TRBV7-2 | once | CASSLPAGGTDTQYF | TGTGCCAGCAGCTTACCGGCAGGGGGCACAGATACGCAGTATTTT
TRBJ2-7 | - | TRBV7-9 | few | CASSLAGRAGFEQYF | TGTGCCAGCAGCTTAGCCGGACGAGCCGGATTCGAGCAGTACTTC
TRBJ2-5 | TRBD2 | TRBV29-1 | few | CSVGEWGGETQYF | TGCAGCGTTGGGGAATGGGGGGGGGAGACCCAGTACTTC
TRBJ2-7 | - | TRBV6-1 | few | CASKGTSTSPSYEQYF | TGTGCCAGCAAAGGAACTAGCACAAGTCCTTCCTACGAGCAGTACTTC
TRBJ2-2 | TRBD2 | TRBV12-3/TRBV12-4 | few | CASTRLAGVGELFF | TGTGCCAGCACGAGACTAGCGGGAGTCGGGGAGCTGTTTTTT
TRBJ2-4 | - | TRBV29-1 | - | CSITLPMKAKNIQYF | TGCAGCATCACCTTGCCCATGAAAGCCAAAAACATTCAGTACTTC
TRBJ2-7 | TRBD2 | TRBV28 | few | CASRLTPGLALGEQYF | TGTGCCAGCAGACTGACACCGGGACTAGCGCTCGGGGAGCAGTACTTC
TRBJ2-7 | TRBD2 | TRBV7-2 | - | CASSLAGGHYEQYF | TGTGCCAGCAGCTTAGCGGGAGGGCATTACGAGCAGTACTTC
TRBJ2-7 | TRBD2 | TRBV27 | many | CASSSRSGNYEQYF | TGTGCCAGCAGTTCCCGAAGCGGGAACTACGAGCAGTACTTC
TRBJ2-7 | TRBD2 | TRBV7-8 | many | CASSPNSGRTSHEQYF | TGTGCCAGCAGCCCGAATAGCGGGAGGACCTCCCACGAGCAGTACTTC
TRBJ2-3 | - | TRBV5-1 | few | CASSFRGTTDTQYF | TGCGCCAGCAGCTTCCGCGGGACCACAGATACGCAGTATTTT
TRBJ1-6 | - | TRBV3-1 | few | CASSQAWGGTNNSPLHF | TGTGCCAGCAGCCAAGCCTGGGGGGGAACGAATAATTCACCCCTCCACTTT
TRBJ2-7 | - | TRBV5-1 | many | CASSLAREQGSYEQYF | TGCGCCAGCAGCTTGGCCAGAGAACAGGGATCCTACGAGCAGTACTTC
TRBJ1-2 | - | TRBV29-1 | few | CSVVTYSPANYGYTF | TGCAGCGTCGTGACTTATTCCCCGGCGAACTATGGCTACACCTTC
TRBJ2-7 | - | TRBV4-3 | few | CASSQERLVFYEQYF | TGCGCCAGCAGCCAAGAAAGGCTAGTTTTCTACGAGCAGTACTTC
TRBJ2-1 | TRBD2 | TRBV24-1 | - | CATSDLGLASNEQFF | TGTGCCACCAGTGACCTAGGACTAGCCTCCAATGAGCAGTTCTTC
TRBJ2-7 | TRBD1 | TRBV6-2/TRBV6-3 | few | CASTTRQGSYEQYF | TGTGCCAGCACCACTCGACAGGGCTCCTACGAGCAGTACTTC
TRBJ2-1 | - | TRBV10-3 | many | CAISESTSAGNEQFF | TGTGCCATCAGTGAGTCGACCTCCGCAGGGAATGAGCAGTTCTTC
TRBJ2-3 | - | TRBV29-1 | - | CSVGAGADTQYF | TGCAGCGTGGGGGCGGGAGCAGATACGCAGTATTTT
TRBJ2-3 | - | TRBV29-1 | many | CSVVSRITDTQYF | TGCAGCGTTGTTAGCAGGATCACAGATACGCAGTATTTT
TRBJ2-3 | TRBD1 | TRBV7-2 | - | CASTDDRGGFLAAF | TGTGCCAGCACCGATGACAGGGGGGGGTTCCTAGCGGCTTTT
TRBJ2-7 | TRBD2 | TRBV19 | few | CASSTGLAIYEQYF | TGTGCCAGTAGTACCGGACTAGCAATTTACGAGCAGTACTTC
TRBJ2-7 | - | TRBV5-1 | few | CASSLVATSYEQYF | TGCGCCAGCAGCTTAGTAGCGACCTCCTACGAGCAGTACTTC
TRBJ1-6 | TRBD1 | TRBV20-1 | many | CSAQDRGSPLHF | TGCAGTGCGCAAGACAGGGGATCACCCCTCCACTTT
TRBJ2-7 | - | TRBV15 | few | CATSSFYEQYF | TGTGCCACCAGCAGCTTTTACGAGCAGTACTTC
TRBJ1-5 | - | TRBV20-1 | - | CSARAVGGNQPQHF | TGCAGTGCTAGAGCGGTTGGGGGGAATCAGCCCCAGCATTTT
TRBJ1-2 | TRBD1 | TRBV6-5 | - | CASSYSLEGATYTF | TGTGCCAGCAGTTACTCGTTAGAGGGGGCGACCTACACCTTC
TRBJ2-1 | TRBD2 | TRBV9 | - | CASTPASGLMGEQFF | TGTGCCAGCACGCCGGCTAGCGGACTCATGGGTGAGCAGTTCTTC
TRBJ1-2 | - | TRBV20-1 | many | CSARSRWQSDGYTF | TGCAGTGCTAGGTCCCGTTGGCAGTCTGATGGCTACACCTTC
TRBJ2-7 | TRBD1 | TRBV12-3/TRBV12-4 | - | CASSFRQGWNEQYF | TGTGCCAGCAGTTTTCGACAGGGATGGAACGAGCAGTACTTC
TRBJ1-5 | - | TRBV7-8 | few | CASSLGVGAGQPQHF | TGTGCCAGCAGCCTAGGGGTCGGGGCAGGTCAGCCCCAGCATTTT
TRBJ2-3 | TRBD2 | TRBV6-2/TRBV6-3 | - | CASTLRGSGGTDTQYF | TGTGCCAGCACCCTCCGCGGGAGTGGAGGCACAGATACGCAGTATTTT
TRBJ2-1 | TRBD1 | TRBV20-1 | many | CSPMAGTGDYNEQFF | TGCAGCCCAATGGCTGGGACAGGGGACTACAATGAGCAGTTCTTC
TRBJ1-6 | - | TRBV20-1 | many | CSARATESQSSYNSPLHF | TGCAGTGCTAGAGCTACGGAGAGCCAGAGCTCCTATAATTCACCCCTCCACTTT
TRBJ2-1 | - | TRBV6-1 | - | CASSAETLGNNEQFF | TGTGCCAGCAGTGCAGAAACACTAGGGAACAATGAGCAGTTCTTC
TRBJ2-5 | - | TRBV24-1 | - | CATSDSPAAETQYF | TGTGCCACCAGTGATTCGCCGGCGGCAGAGACCCAGTACTTC
TRBJ2-1 | - | TRBV5-1 | - | CASMPVSTPGVQFF | TGCGCCAGCATGCCGGTCTCAACCCCAGGGGTGCAGTTCTTC
TRBJ2-1 | TRBD1 | TRBV5-1 | - | CASSSGGTGVYNEQFF | TGCGCCAGCAGCTCGGGGGGGACAGGGGTGTACAATGAGCAGTTCTTC
TRBJ2-5 | TRBD1 | TRBV9 | - | CASSVGSGGWETQYF | TGTGCCAGCAGCGTAGGCTCAGGGGGCTGGGAGACCCAGTACTTC
TRBJ2-3 | - | TRBV20-1 | - | CSAPSIPARGTDTQYF | TGCAGTGCCCCCAGCATTCCCGCGAGAGGCACAGATACGCAGTATTTT
TRBJ2-1 | - | TRBV9 | - | CASNPDGSYNEQFF | TGTGCCAGCAACCCGGACGGTTCCTACAATGAGCAGTTCTTC
TRBJ1-2 | - | TRBV7-2 | - | CASSARRQFYGYTF | TGTGCCAGCAGCGCTCGCCGACAGTTCTATGGCTACACCTTC
TRBJ2-3 | - | TRBV10-3 | - | CAIGYSSDTQYF | TGTGCCATCGGGTACAGTTCAGATACGCAGTATTTT
TRBJ2-1 | - | TRBV5-1 | - | CASSHSNNEQFF | TGCGCCAGCAGCCATTCGAACAATGAGCAGTTCTTC
TRBJ1-5 | - | TRBV12-3/TRBV12-4 | - | CASSLGGLYQPQHF | TGTGCCAGCAGTTTAGGAGGCCTTTATCAGCCCCAGCATTTT